One sample yielded the 21 T cell receptor beta chains listed below, sequenced in a study of T-cell memory formation after mild COVID-19. TCRdb ran MiXCR on the 5' RACE reads and lists one entry per CDR3 protein. The top ten clones hold 20% to 25% of a sample with a few hundred thousand distinct CDR3 sequences, about 15% of them seen once. The specimen was PBMCs or a T cell subset sorted from them (not recorded which). The receptors come from a man aged 18 to 29 who had mild COVID-19 (a few samples of this study predate the infection). Cell type and time point are not known.

This chain's CDR3 is CASTRDLSRVRLLGGELFF. The CDR3 coding sequence is TGTGCCAGTACCCGGGACCTATCACGCGTTCGATTACTTGGCGGGGAGCTGTTTTTT. The rearrangement links TRBV19 to TRBJ2-2, with D perhaps being TRBD1 or TRBD2 (5 bases each). The CDR3 sequence is 19 residues long. CDR1 LNHDA and CDR2 SQIVND come from the germline V gene (reference sequence). The V end lost 7 bases, the J end lost 7 bases, and 31 bases lay between the germline ends. The full variable domain, in which reference TRBV19 and TRBJ2-2 provide the parts outside the CDR3, is DGGITQSPKYLFRKEGQNVTLSCEQNLNHDAMYWYRQDPGQGLRLIYYSQIVNDFQKGDIAEGYSVSREKKESFPLTVTSAQKNPTAFYLCASTRDLSRVRLLGGELFFGEGSRLTVL.

The chain uses TRBV7-3 and TRBJ2-1; TRBD2 matches 9 bases. The germline CDR1 and CDR2 sequences are SGHTA and FQGTGA. J was trimmed by 7 bases and V by 3 bases; bases with no gene match: 7. The CDR3 sequence is 15 residues long. CDR3 loop: CASSLTSGGGNEQFF. The CDR3 DNA reads TGTGCCAGCAGCTTGACTAGCGGTGGGGGTAATGAGCAGTTCTTC.

This clonotype was seen many times. The rearrangement uses TRBV11-2 and TRBJ2-1; 7 bases are shared with TRBD1. Germline assignment: CDR1 SGHAT and CDR2 FQNNGV. After removal of 3 bases from V and 7 bases from J, the junction contained 9 bases not matched to a gene. The length of the CDR3 is 15 residues. The CDR3 sequence is CASSLGVTGPNEQFF. CDR3 DNA: TGTGCCAGCAGCTTGGGGGTGACAGGGCCGAATGAGCAGTTCTTC.

This chain links TRBV20-1 with TRBJ2-7; 8 positions match TRBD2. The germline V gene encodes CDR1 DFQATT and CDR2 SNEGSKA (reference sequence). J gave up 2 bases and V 3 bases, and 6 bases lay outside the gene matches. The CDR3 length is 14 residues. For the CDR3, the DNA is TGCAGTGCTAGCGGGGGGGCTTCGACCTACGAGCAGTACTTC. Protein product: CSASGGASTYEQYF.

This clonotype was seen many times. The chain has TRBV6-2 or TRBV6-3 and TRBJ2-7; no definite D call. Trimming pared 11 bases from V and 7 bases from J, leaving 21 bases between. Germline loops: CDR1 MNHEY, CDR2 SVGEGT. This CDR3 contains 13 residues. The CDR3 coding sequence is TGTGCCCCCATAACGCCCCCCGGTCGGGAGCAGTACGTC. Encoded protein: CAPITPPGREQYV.

This clonotype came up many times. J is TRBJ1-2 and V is TRBV5-6; D gene ambiguous. The CDR3 runs 13 residues. The germline gives CDR1 SGHDT, CDR2 YYEEEE. Trimming shortened V by 4 bases and J by 4 bases, and 11 bases separated the two germline ends. The CDR3 protein is CASSPSGLYGYTF. Here the CDR3 DNA reads TGTGCCAGCAGCCCTTCTGGACTCTATGGCTACACCTTC.

This clonotype was seen only a few times. This chain uses TRBV20-1 with TRBJ2-7, with 9 nucleotides matching TRBD2. The CDR3 spans 14 residues. Trimming removed 1 base from V and 6 bases from J; junction bases left unmatched: 7. The germline gives CDR1 DFQATT, CDR2 SNEGSKA (reference sequence). The CDR3 here is CSARGTSESGEQYV. For the CDR3, the DNA is TGCAGTGCTAGAGGGACTAGCGAGTCGGGCGAGCAGTACGTC.

The chain is built from TRBV7-2 and TRBJ2-1; D may correspond to TRBD1 or TRBD2 (5 bases each). CDR3 length: 12 residues. V lost 1 base, J lost 13 bases, and 11 bases lay in between. The germline V gene has CDR1 SGHTA and CDR2 FQGNSA. CDR3 nucleotides: TGTGCCAGCAGCTTAGACGGGACCCCTCAGTTCTTC. Protein: CASSLDGTPQFF.

This clonotype was observed a handful of times. The chain recombines TRBV2 with TRBJ1-5; 7 nucleotides match TRBD1. After removal of 4 bases from V and 1 base from J, the junction contained 4 bases not matched to a gene. The CDR3 has 15 amino acids. Germline V gene data show CDR1 as SNHLY and CDR2 as FYNNEI. Written as DNA, the CDR3 is TGTGCCAGCAGTGCGCAGGGGGGCAGCAATCAGCCCCAGCATTTT. Protein sequence: CASSAQGGSNQPQHF.

This clonotype was recorded at least ten times. The chain has TRBV7-9 and TRBJ2-5; 13 bases fit TRBD2. This CDR3 spans 16 amino acids. V was clipped by 1 base and J by 9 bases; unmatched bases: 8. Germline CDR1 is SEHNR and CDR2 is FQNEAQ (reference sequence). CDR3 in DNA: TGTGCCAGCAGCTTAGGACTAGCGGGGGGCCAAGAATCCCAGTACTTC. This encodes CASSLGLAGGQESQYF.

CDR3 sequence (DNA): TGTGCCAGCAGCTTAGGTAGCGGGGCCACAGATACGCAGTATTTT. Translating gives CASSLGSGATDTQYF. V and J are TRBV7-3 and TRBJ2-3, with 8 bases fitting TRBD2. J gave up 2 bases and V 2 bases, and 3 bases lay outside the gene matches. The CDR3 covers 15 residues. Looked up from germline, CDR1 is SGHTA and CDR2 is FQGTGA.

Comment on this clonotype: At one end, the junction sequence differs from germline, possibly due to a read error. The chain carries TRBV6-6 and TRBJ2-5, with D tentatively TRBD1 (6 bases). This CDR3 contains 15 residues. From germline, CDR1 is MNHNY and CDR2 SVGAGI (reference sequence). The CDR3 DNA is TGTGCCAGCAGTTACTCCCGCCAGGGGATTCGGACCAAGTACTTC. Protein: CASSYSRQGIRTKYF.

J is TRBJ1-2 and V is TRBV5-1; no clear D gene. The germline V and J ends were trimmed by 4 bases and 2 bases, with 12 bases remaining between them. Looked up from germline, CDR1 is SGHRS and CDR2 is YFSETQ. CDR3 length equals 14 residues. This CDR3 is CASSGVLTNYGYTF. The CDR3 DNA sequence: TGCGCCAGCAGCGGGGTTCTCACGAACTATGGCTACACCTTC.

This clonotype was seen many times. The CDR3 region is CASSLGGSQYF. The DNA of the CDR3 is TGTGCCAGCAGCCTGGGGGGGTCGCAGTATTTT. The J gene is TRBJ2-3, the V gene TRBV5-6; 7 nucleotides match TRBD2. The V gene's germline CDR1 is SGHDT and CDR2 YYEEEE. Germline trimming cut 4 bases from V and 10 bases from J; bases unmatched to any gene: 3. This CDR3 comprises 11 residues.

J is TRBJ2-7 and V is TRBV10-2; TRBD1 might be the D (5 bases). The V end lost 6 bases, the J end lost 3 bases, and 15 bases lay between the germline ends. The CDR3 loop spans 14 amino acids. Per the germline V gene, CDR1 is WSHSY and CDR2 is SAAADI. This chain's CDR3 is CASSKTDGSYEQYF. CDR3 nucleotide sequence: TGCGCCAGCAGCAAGACAGATGGAAGCTACGAGCAGTACTTC.

This clonotype was seen only a few times. V is TRBV6-2 or TRBV6-3 and J is TRBJ1-1; no definite D call. V was clipped by 6 bases and J by 12 bases, with 23 bases between them. Germline V gene lookup returns CDR1 MNHEY and CDR2 SVGEGT. The CDR3 contains 14 residues. The chain's CDR3 is CASSLAVGVVIPFF. The DNA of the CDR3 is TGTGCCAGCAGCCTAGCGGTCGGGGTTGTCATACCTTTCTTT.

This clonotype was counted at least ten times. The chain combines TRBV4-1 with TRBJ2-4; the D gene is possibly TRBD1 (5 bases). This CDR3 is built from 16 residues. The germline V gene has CDR1 MGHRA and CDR2 YSYEKL. The V gene lost 1 base and the J gene lost 0 bases, with 10 bases spanning the gap. The CDR3 nucleotides are TGCGCCAGCAGCCAAGTAGGGGCTATAGCCAAAAACATTCAGTACTTC. Translating it yields CASSQVGAIAKNIQYF.

The rearrangement links TRBV4-2 to TRBJ2-5; TRBD2 might be the D (7 bases). CDR1 is LGHNA and CDR2 is YNFKEQ in the germline V gene. V was clipped by 2 bases and J by 1 base, with 11 bases between them. The CDR3 loop spans 15 amino acids. The DNA for the CDR3 is TGTGCCAGCAGCCAATGGGGGGGGGCCCAAGAGACCCAGTACTTC. As protein: CASSQWGGAQETQYF.

This clonotype came up a few times. The chain uses TRBV30 and TRBJ1-5; D possibly corresponds to TRBD1 (6 bases). This CDR3 spans 13 amino acids. Germline V gene lookup returns CDR1 GTSNPN and CDR2 SVGIG (reference sequence). Trimming stripped 2 bases from V and 7 bases from J, with 12 bases between. CDR3 loop: CAWSSGGGQPQHF. The CDR3 nucleotides are TGTGCCTGGAGTAGTGGGGGCGGGCAGCCCCAGCATTTT.

In its sample, this clonotype was seen a few times. The rearrangement joins TRBV4-1 to TRBJ2-7; D is possibly TRBD1 (5 bases). Trimming took off 0 bases at V and 0 bases at J, with 9 bases between the two ends. There are 15 residues in the CDR3. Germline V CDR1 and CDR2: MGHRA, YSYEKL. CDR3 sequence reads: CASSQETDISYEQYF. CDR3 nucleotide sequence: TGCGCCAGCAGCCAAGAAACGGACATCTCCTACGAGCAGTACTTC.

This clonotype was seen repeatedly, ten times or more. V is TRBV7-6 and J is TRBJ1-4; 8 bases fit TRBD1. This CDR3 has 15 amino acids. J lost 7 bases, V lost 1 base, and 5 bases had no gene match. CDR1 and CDR2 from the germline V gene are SGHVS and FNYEAQ. The DNA for the CDR3 is TGTGCCAGCAGCTTAGAGCGGACAGGGTTTGAAAAACTGTTTTTT. It translates to CASSLERTGFEKLFF.